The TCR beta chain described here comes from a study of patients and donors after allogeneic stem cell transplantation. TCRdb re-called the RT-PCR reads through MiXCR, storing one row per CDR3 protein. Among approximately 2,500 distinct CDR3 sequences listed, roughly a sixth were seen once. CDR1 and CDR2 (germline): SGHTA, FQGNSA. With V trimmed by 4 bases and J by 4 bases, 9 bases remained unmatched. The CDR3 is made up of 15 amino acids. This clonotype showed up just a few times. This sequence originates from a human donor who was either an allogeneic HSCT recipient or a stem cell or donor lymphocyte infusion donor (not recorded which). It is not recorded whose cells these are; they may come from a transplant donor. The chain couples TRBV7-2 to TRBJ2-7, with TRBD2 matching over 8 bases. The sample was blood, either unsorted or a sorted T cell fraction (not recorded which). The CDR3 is CASSYRRGLAYEQYF. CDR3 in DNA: TGTGCCAGCAGCTATAGGCGAGGACTAGCTTACGAGCAGTACTTC.